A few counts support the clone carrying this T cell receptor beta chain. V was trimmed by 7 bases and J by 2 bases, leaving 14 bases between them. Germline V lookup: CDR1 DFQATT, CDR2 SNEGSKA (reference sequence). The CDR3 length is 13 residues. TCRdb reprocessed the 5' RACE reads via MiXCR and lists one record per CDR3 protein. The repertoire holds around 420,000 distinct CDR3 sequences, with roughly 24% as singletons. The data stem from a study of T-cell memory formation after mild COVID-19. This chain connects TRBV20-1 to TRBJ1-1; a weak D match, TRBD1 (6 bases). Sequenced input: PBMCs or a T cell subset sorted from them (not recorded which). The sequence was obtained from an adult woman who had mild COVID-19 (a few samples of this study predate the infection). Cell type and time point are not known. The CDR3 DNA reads TGCAGTGGTCTCAAGGGGGGTAACACTGAAGCTTTCTTT. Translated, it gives CSGLKGGNTEAFF.